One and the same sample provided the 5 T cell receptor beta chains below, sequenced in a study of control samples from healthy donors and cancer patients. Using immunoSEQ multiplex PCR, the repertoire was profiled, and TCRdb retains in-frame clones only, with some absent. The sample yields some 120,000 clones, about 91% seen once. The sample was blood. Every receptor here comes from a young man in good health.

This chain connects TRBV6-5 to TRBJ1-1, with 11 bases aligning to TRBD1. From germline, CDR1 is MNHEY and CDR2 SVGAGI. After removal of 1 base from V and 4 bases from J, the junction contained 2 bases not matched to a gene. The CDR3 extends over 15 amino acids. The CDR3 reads CASSYFGTGGTEAFF. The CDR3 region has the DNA TGTGCCAGCAGTTACTTCGGGACAGGGGGCACTGAAGCTTTCTTT.

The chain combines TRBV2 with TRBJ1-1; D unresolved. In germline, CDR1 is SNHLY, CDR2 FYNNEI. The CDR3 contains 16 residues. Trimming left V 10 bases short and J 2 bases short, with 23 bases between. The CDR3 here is CATIPAGWSGNTEAFF. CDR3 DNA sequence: TGTGCCACGATACCGGCAGGATGGTCGGGCAACACTGAAGCTTTCTTT. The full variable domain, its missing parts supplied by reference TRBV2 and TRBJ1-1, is EPEVTQTPSHQVTQMGQEVILRCVPISNHLYFYWYRQILGQKVEFLVSFYNNEISEKSEIFDDQFSVERPDGSNFTLKIRSTKLEDSAMYFCATIPAGWSGNTEAFFGQGTRLTVV.

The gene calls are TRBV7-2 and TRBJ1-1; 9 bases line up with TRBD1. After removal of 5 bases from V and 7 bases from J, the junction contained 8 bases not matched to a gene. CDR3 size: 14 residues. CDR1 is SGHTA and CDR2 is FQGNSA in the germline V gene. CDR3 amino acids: CASSPGTGLDEAFF. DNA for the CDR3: TGTGCCAGCAGCCCCGGGACAGGGTTGGATGAAGCTTTCTTT.

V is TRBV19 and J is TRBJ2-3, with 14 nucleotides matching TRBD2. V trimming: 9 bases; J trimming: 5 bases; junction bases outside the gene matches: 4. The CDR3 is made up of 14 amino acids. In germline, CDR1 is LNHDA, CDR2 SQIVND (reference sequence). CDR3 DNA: TGTGCCAGCGGGACTAGCGGGGGTTTAGATACGCAGTATTTT. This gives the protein CASGTSGGLDTQYF.

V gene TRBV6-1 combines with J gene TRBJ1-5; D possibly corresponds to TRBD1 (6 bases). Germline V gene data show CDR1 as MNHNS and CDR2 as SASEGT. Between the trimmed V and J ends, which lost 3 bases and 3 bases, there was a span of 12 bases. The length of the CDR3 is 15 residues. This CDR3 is CASSEGGGPNQPQHF. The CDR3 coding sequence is TGTGCCAGCAGTGAGGGGGGGGGCCCCAATCAGCCCCAGCATTTT.